These 18 T cell receptor beta chains share one sample of origin, sequenced in a study of blood T cell repertoires in COVID-19. The data were produced by immunoSEQ multiplex PCR, yet TCRdb's version contains in-frame clones alone and is incomplete. Seen here are under 150,000 clones, almost 90% observed once, and the top ten hold roughly 10%. Specimen: peripheral blood. The receptor set was obtained from a man in his fifties with active or convalescent COVID-19.

This chain connects TRBV5-1 to TRBJ2-2, with 8 bases aligning to TRBD1. V shed 5 bases and J 6 bases; nucleotides not matched to a gene: 27. Germline CDR1 SGHRS, CDR2 YFSETQ. The CDR3 is 21 residues long. The CDR3 loop reads CASRRQGFAFISPRSSGELFF. CDR3 bases: TGCGCCAGCAGACGACAGGGGTTTGCTTTTATTTCTCCCCGGAGTTCCGGGGAGCTGTTTTTT.

The chain joins TRBV10-3 to TRBJ2-7, with D perhaps TRBD1 (6 bases). CDR1 is ENHRY, CDR2 SYGVKD, per germline. With 2 bases removed from V and 0 bases from J, the gap between germline ends came to 8 bases. CDR3 length equals 14 residues. The CDR3 DNA is TGTGCCATCAGTGAGGACAGGAGCTCCTACGAGCAGTACTTC. Its protein product is CAISEDRSSYEQYF.

This chain connects TRBV5-1 to TRBJ2-2; a weak D match, TRBD2 (5 bases). The germline CDR1 and CDR2 sequences are SGHRS and YFSETQ. CDR3 size: 11 residues. The V end lost 6 bases, the J end lost 7 bases, and 7 bases lay between the germline ends. The CDR3 DNA reads as TGCGCCAGCACTCGGGGCGGGGAGCTGTTTTTT. Protein: CASTRGGELFF.

The J gene is TRBJ1-1, the V gene TRBV12-5; TRBD1 might be the D (6 bases). The V gene lost 3 bases and the J gene lost 0 bases, with 11 bases spanning the gap. This CDR3 contains 15 residues. Looked up from germline, CDR1 is LGHNT and CDR2 is FRNRAP. The CDR3 is CASGFSTGLNTEAFF. The CDR3 nucleotides read TGTGCTAGTGGTTTCTCGACAGGTTTGAACACTGAAGCTTTCTTT.

The chain combines TRBV30 with TRBJ2-7, with a possible D match to TRBD2 (6 bases). This CDR3 is built from 14 residues. The germline V gene has CDR1 GTSNPN and CDR2 SVGIG (reference sequence). V lost 2 bases to trimming and J lost 7 bases, with 18 bases between them. In DNA form, the CDR3 reads TGTGCCTGGAGTAGAGTTTTCGCGGGGCCGGAGCAGTACTTC. This codes for CAWSRVFAGPEQYF.

In its sample, this clone was seen a few times. The chain recombines TRBV3-1 (or the pseudogene TRBV3-2) with TRBJ2-7, with D possibly matching TRBD1 (5 bases). The CDR3 is 12 residues long. The ends were cut back, 3 bases at V and 3 bases at J, with 6 bases in the middle. Germline CDR1 is LGHDT and CDR2 is YNNKEL (reference sequence). CDR3 DNA: TGTGCCAGCAGCCAGACAGACTACGAGCAGTACTTC. Its protein is CASSQTDYEQYF.

V is TRBV5-1 and J is TRBJ2-1; 9 bases align to TRBD2. V shed 0 bases and J 6 bases; nucleotides not matched to a gene: 10. This CDR3 has 17 residues. The germline CDR1 and CDR2 sequences are SGHRS and YFSETQ. CDR3 in amino acids: CASSLGVGGRAVNEQFF. The DNA of the CDR3 is TGCGCCAGCAGCTTGGGGGTCGGCGGGAGGGCCGTCAATGAGCAGTTCTTC.

The chain uses TRBV4-3 and TRBJ1-3; 7 nucleotides agree with TRBD1. The CDR3 sequence is 15 residues long. The J segment lost 5 bases and the V segment lost 4 bases, leaving 8 bases of the junction unmatched. Germline V gene sequence: CDR1 LGHNA, CDR2 YSLEER. CDR3 sequence reads: CASSPDRELRNTIYF. The CDR3, as DNA: TGCGCCAGCAGCCCCGACAGGGAGTTGAGAAACACCATATATTTT.

The CDR3 DNA reads as TGTGCCAGCAGCTTAGGGTGGCTGTACAATGAGCAGTTCTTC. Its protein is CASSLGWLYNEQFF. V gene TRBV7-6 combines with J gene TRBJ2-1, with D unclear. Germline V gene sequence: CDR1 SGHVS, CDR2 FNYEAQ. Trimming left V 1 base short and J 4 bases short, with 8 bases between. The length of the CDR3 is 14 residues.

The chain is built from TRBV28 and TRBJ2-7; TRBD2 matches at 7 bases. J was trimmed by 6 bases and V by 6 bases; bases with no gene match: 14. CDR1 and CDR2 (germline): MDHEN, SYDVKM. The CDR3 consists of 15 residues. CDR3 protein: CASRLGEGLYGEQYF. The CDR3 DNA is TGTGCCAGCAGACTAGGGGAGGGGCTTTATGGCGAGCAGTACTTC.

The chain recombines TRBV4-1 with TRBJ2-7; 11 bases align to TRBD1. V shed 1 base, J shed 7 bases, and the junction held 6 bases outside the gene matches. Germline CDR1 is MGHRA and CDR2 is YSYEKL. CDR3 length: 15 residues. The DNA of the CDR3 is TGCGCCAGCAGCCAAGCTTGGGACAGGGGGTATGAGCAGTACTTC. Translating it yields CASSQAWDRGYEQYF.

The gene calls are TRBV28 and TRBJ2-1; D unresolved. V was cut by 8 bases and J by 6 bases, with 11 bases left in between. The V gene's germline CDR1 is MDHEN and CDR2 SYDVKM. The CDR3 extends over 12 amino acids. CDR3 sequence: CASSEYFNEQFF. The CDR3 bases are TGTGCCAGCTCGGAGTACTTCAATGAGCAGTTCTTC. Based on the CDR3 plus reference TRBV28 and TRBJ2-1, the full variable domain is DVKVTQSSRYLVKRTGEKVFLECVQDMDHENMFWYRQDPGLGLRLIYFSYDVKMKEKGDIPEGYSVSREKKERFSLILESASTNQTSMYLCASSEYFNEQFFGPGTRLTVL.

Turning to this clone: A read error may produce the germline difference seen at one junction end. The chain is built from TRBV27 and TRBJ1-6, with D unclear. The CDR3 has 14 residues. CDR1 and CDR2 from the germline V gene are MNHEY and SMNVEV (reference sequence). CDR3: CASSFYSSNSPLHF. The CDR3 bases are TGTGCCAGCAGTTTTTATTCCTCTAATTCACCCCTCCACTTT.

For the CDR3, the DNA is TGCAGCGTCCCCGGACAGTCAACAGAAGAAAAACTGTTTTTT. Protein: CSVPGQSTEEKLFF. The V and J genes are TRBV29-1 and TRBJ1-4, with D perhaps TRBD1 (6 bases). This CDR3 contains 14 residues. The germline V and J ends were trimmed by 6 bases and 8 bases, with 19 bases remaining between them. CDR1 and CDR2 (germline): SQVTM, ANQGSEA.

This chain uses TRBV7-6 with TRBJ1-1; D gene uncertain. Germline V gene data show CDR1 as SGHVS and CDR2 as FNYEAQ. Deletions cut 5 bases from V and 5 bases from J, with 12 bases between. There are 13 residues in the CDR3. The CDR3, as DNA: TGTGCCAGCAGCCCCGCTGGGGAGACTGAAGCTTTCTTT. It specifies CASSPAGETEAFF.

J is TRBJ1-4 and V is TRBV2; no definite D call. This CDR3 contains 15 residues. The germline V gene has CDR1 SNHLY and CDR2 FYNNEI. Trimming took off 5 bases at V and 0 bases at J, with 10 bases between the two ends. As DNA, the CDR3 is TGTGCCAGCAGTTCTACAGCTGCAACTAATGAAAAACTGTTTTTT. It specifies CASSSTAATNEKLFF.

The V and J genes are TRBV3-1 (or the pseudogene TRBV3-2) and TRBJ2-7, with a tentative D call TRBD2 (5 bases). This CDR3 is 13 amino acids long. CDR1 and CDR2 (germline): LGHDT, YNNKEL (reference sequence). With 1 base removed from V and 4 bases from J, the gap between germline ends came to 8 bases. The CDR3 here is CASSQVTRYEQYF. DNA for the CDR3: TGTGCCAGCAGCCAAGTAACTAGGTACGAGCAGTACTTC.

The CDR3 nucleotides read TGTGCCAGCAGTGGAGGCAGTGAGCCCCAGCATTTT. This gives the protein CASSGGSEPQHF. The V gene is TRBV2, the J gene TRBJ1-5, with D unclear. The CDR3 contains 12 residues. Per the germline V gene, CDR1 is SNHLY and CDR2 is FYNNEI. Trimming removed 4 bases at V and 8 bases at J, with 9 bases between.